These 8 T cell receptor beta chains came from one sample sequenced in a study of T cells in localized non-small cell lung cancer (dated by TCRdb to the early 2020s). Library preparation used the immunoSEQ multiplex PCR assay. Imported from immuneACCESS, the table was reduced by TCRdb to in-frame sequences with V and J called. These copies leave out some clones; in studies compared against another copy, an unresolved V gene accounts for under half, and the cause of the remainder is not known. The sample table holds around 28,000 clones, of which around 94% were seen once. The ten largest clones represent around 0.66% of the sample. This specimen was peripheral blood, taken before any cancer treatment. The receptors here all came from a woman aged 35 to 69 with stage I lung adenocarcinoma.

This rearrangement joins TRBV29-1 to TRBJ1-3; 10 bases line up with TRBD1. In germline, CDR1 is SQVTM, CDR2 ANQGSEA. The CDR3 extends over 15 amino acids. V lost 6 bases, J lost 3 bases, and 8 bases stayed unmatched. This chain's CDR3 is CSVGGTGDYGNTIYF. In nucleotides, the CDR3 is TGCAGCGTGGGGGGGACAGGGGACTATGGAAACACCATATATTTT.

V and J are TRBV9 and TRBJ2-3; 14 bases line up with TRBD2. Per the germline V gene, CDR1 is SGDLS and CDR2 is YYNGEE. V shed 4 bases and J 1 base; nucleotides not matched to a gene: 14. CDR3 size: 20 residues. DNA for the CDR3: TGTGCCAGCAGCCCGCGGACTAGCGGGAGGAGTTTTGTAGGCACAGATACGCAGTATTTT. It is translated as CASSPRTSGRSFVGTDTQYF.

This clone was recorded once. The CDR3 nucleotides are TGTGCCAGCAGCCAAGAAGGTCCCCAGTACAAGGGCTACACCTTC. The encoded protein is CASSQEGPQYKGYTF. The chain combines TRBV7-3 with TRBJ1-2; D unresolved. The germline CDR1 and CDR2 sequences are SGHTA and FQGTGA. This CDR3 region has 15 residues. V was clipped by 5 bases and J by 8 bases, with 21 bases between them. The full variable domain, in which reference TRBV7-3 and TRBJ1-2 provide the parts outside the CDR3, is GAGVSQTPSNKVTEKGKYVELRCDPISGHTALYWYRQSLGQGPEFLIYFQGTGAADDSGLPNDRFFAVRPEGSVSTLKIQRTERGDSAVYLCASSQEGPQYKGYTFGSGTRLTVV.

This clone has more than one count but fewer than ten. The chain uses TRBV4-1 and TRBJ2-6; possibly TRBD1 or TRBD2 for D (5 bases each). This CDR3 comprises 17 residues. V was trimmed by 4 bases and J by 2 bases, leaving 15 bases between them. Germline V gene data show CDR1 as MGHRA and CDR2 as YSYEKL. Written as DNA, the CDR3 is TGCGCCAGCAGCCTCTCGAACGAGGGGACTGGGGCCAACGTCCTGACTTTC. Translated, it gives CASSLSNEGTGANVLTF.

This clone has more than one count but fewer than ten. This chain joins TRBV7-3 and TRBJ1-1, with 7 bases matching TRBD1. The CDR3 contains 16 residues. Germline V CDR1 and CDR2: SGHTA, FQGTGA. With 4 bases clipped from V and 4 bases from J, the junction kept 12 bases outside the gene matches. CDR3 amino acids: CASSSPTTGVSTEAFF. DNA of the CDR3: TGTGCCAGCAGCTCACCTACTACAGGGGTCAGCACTGAAGCTTTCTTT.

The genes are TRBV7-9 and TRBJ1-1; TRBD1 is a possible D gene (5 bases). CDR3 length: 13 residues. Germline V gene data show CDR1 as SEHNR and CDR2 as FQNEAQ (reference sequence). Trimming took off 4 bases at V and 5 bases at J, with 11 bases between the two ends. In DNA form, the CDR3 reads TGTGCCAGCAGCTCCTTTGGGGGTACTGAAGCTTTCTTT. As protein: CASSSFGGTEAFF.

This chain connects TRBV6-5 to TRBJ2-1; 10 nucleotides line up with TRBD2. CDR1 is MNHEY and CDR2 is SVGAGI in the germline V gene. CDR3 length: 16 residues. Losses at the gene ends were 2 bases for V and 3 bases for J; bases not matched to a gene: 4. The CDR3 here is CASSYVPSGSYNEQFF. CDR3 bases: TGTGCCAGCAGTTACGTTCCTAGCGGGAGCTACAATGAGCAGTTCTTC.

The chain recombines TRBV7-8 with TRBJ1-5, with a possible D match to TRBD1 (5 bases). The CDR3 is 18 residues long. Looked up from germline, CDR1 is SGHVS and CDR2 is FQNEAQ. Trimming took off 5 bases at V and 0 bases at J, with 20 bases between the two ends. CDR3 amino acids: CASSRRDPQGYSNQPQHF. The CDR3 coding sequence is TGTGCCAGCAGCCGCCGGGACCCCCAGGGATATAGCAATCAGCCCCAGCATTTT.